Sequencing of this T cell receptor beta chain was carried out in a study of beta chain features in type 1 diabetes. Broader study findings: TCRB repertoires of naive, central memory and Treg cells appeared more similar among patients than among healthy donors. In every one of the four CD4+ subsets, TCRB CDR3s were moderately but significantly shorter in Type 1 diabetes patients.

By way of CD45RO/CCR7/CD25/CD127/CD95/CD27, the CD4+ regulatory, stem cell-like memory, central memory and naive cells were sorted. As regards this clone: Antigen unknown.

The entirety of the isolated RNA underwent reverse transcription, so expressed TCRB transcripts were sequenced. Read counts averaged approximately 3.5 million for samples of naive, central memory and regulatory T cells. The data were produced by immunoSEQ multiplex PCR, yet TCRdb's version contains in-frame clones alone and is incomplete. The sample includes approximately 15,000 clones, roughly 69% of them seen just once. The CDR3 length is 14 residues. The germline V gene has CDR1 MNHNS and CDR2 SASEGT. The trim removed 6 bases at V and 4 bases at J, leaving 3 bases unmatched. The V gene is TRBV6-1, the J gene TRBJ1-5; 10 bases match TRBD1. The source is a man between 25 and 39 years old with type 1 diabetes. The specimen was Tregs from blood. CDR3 DNA: TGTGCCAGCAGGGGACAGGGGTATAATCAGCCCCAGCATTTT. Its translation is CASRGQGYNQPQHF.